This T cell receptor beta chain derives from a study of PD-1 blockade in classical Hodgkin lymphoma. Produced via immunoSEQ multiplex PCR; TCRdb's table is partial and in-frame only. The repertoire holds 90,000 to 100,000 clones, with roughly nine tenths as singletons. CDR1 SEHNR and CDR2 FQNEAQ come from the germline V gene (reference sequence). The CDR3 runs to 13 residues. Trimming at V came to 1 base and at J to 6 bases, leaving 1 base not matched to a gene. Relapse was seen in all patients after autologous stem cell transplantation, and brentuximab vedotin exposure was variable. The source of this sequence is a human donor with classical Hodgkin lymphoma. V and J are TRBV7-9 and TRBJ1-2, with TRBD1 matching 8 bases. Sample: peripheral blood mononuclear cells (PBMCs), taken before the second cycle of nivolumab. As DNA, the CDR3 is TGTGCCAGCAGCTTAGGGACAGGGAATGGCTACACCTTC. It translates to CASSLGTGNGYTF.